This T cell receptor beta chain was retrieved from a study of post-analysis software for immune sequencing data. General study findings and limits: Five or six TRBV segments appeared more often in patients than in controls, and TRBV5-6, TRBV5-1 and TRBV20-1 were among these.

Every TCR beta cDNA library bore unique molecular identifiers. In TCRdb, the PCR reads were re-called with MiXCR into one record per CDR3 protein. Here the sample spans about 400,000 distinct CDR3 sequences, about a third being singletons. The CDR3 loop spans 11 amino acids. Germline lookup yields CDR1 MNHNY and CDR2 SVGAGI (reference sequence). Trimming removed 6 bases at V and 3 bases at J, with 6 bases between. As to this clonotype: Its antigen is still unknown.

Sample: blood. The chain joins TRBV6-6 to TRBJ2-7, with no clear D. This receptor was identified in a girl between 5 and 17 years old with multiple sclerosis. DNA of the CDR3: TGTGCCAGCAGGGCCCACTACGAGCAGTACTTC. This sequence encodes CASRAHYEQYF.